These 16 T cell receptor beta chains originate from one sample sequenced in a study of blood T cell repertoires in COVID-19. The protocol was immunoSEQ multiplex PCR, while the TCRdb copy is restricted to in-frame clones and leaves out a portion. The sample consists of about 480,000 clones, around nine tenths of them appearing once. Sequences were obtained from peripheral blood. The receptors were sampled from a woman aged 25 to 45 with acute or convalescent COVID-19.

The gene calls are TRBV29-1 and TRBJ1-6, with 7 bases fitting TRBD1. Germline V CDR1 and CDR2: SQVTM, ANQGSEA. CDR3 size: 12 residues. V lost 7 bases and J lost 9; bases outside the gene matches: 6. DNA for the CDR3: TGCAGCGCTGGGGACAGAGGTTCACCCCTCCACTTT. Encoded protein: CSAGDRGSPLHF.

V and J are TRBV7-3 and TRBJ2-2; 10 bases match TRBD2. The CDR3 contains 15 residues. The germline V gene encodes CDR1 SGHTA and CDR2 FQGTGA. After removal of 5 bases from V and 3 bases from J, the junction contained 3 bases not matched to a gene. CDR3 DNA sequence: TGTGCCAGCAGCACCGGACTAGCGGACACCGGGGAGCTGTTTTTT. This encodes CASSTGLADTGELFF.

The rearrangement uses TRBV5-4 and TRBJ1-2; 10 nucleotides line up with TRBD1. Looked up from germline, CDR1 is SGHNT and CDR2 is YYREEE (reference sequence). The J segment lost 4 bases and the V segment lost 3 bases, leaving 6 bases of the junction unmatched. This CDR3 contains 15 residues. CDR3 protein: CASSSPGQGSYGYTF. CDR3 bases: TGTGCCAGCAGCTCCCCGGGACAGGGGTCCTATGGCTACACCTTC.

Only a few counts were recorded for this clone. V is TRBV28 and J is TRBJ1-5; a possible D gene is TRBD1 (5 bases). There are 16 residues in the CDR3. The V and J ends lost 1 base and 2 bases respectively, with 12 bases between them. Per germline, CDR1 MDHEN and CDR2 SYDVKM. Here the CDR3 DNA reads TGTGCCAGCAGTTTATCTTCGCGGGGCGGCAATCAGCCCCAGCATTTT. Encoded protein: CASSLSSRGGNQPQHF.

This chain links TRBV7-4 with TRBJ1-5; a possible D gene is TRBD1 (6 bases). This CDR3 has 17 residues. V lost 1 base to trimming and J lost 4 bases, with 17 bases between them. The germline CDR1 and CDR2 sequences are SGHVT and SQSDAQ. The CDR3 DNA sequence: TGTGCCAGCAGCTTAGTCAGTGCGGGGGGCTATAATCAGCCCCAGCATTTT. Protein: CASSLVSAGGYNQPQHF.

This chain connects TRBV5-4 to TRBJ1-1; D gene ambiguous. V shed 4 bases and J shed 1 base, with 14 bases lying between them. Germline values: CDR1 SGHNT, CDR2 YYREEE (reference sequence). This CDR3 region has 15 residues. In nucleotides, the CDR3 is TGTGCCAGCAGCCCTGCTCAAAGAGGGAACACTGAAGCTTTCTTT. Protein: CASSPAQRGNTEAFF.

Notes on this clone: Other DNA sequences within the sample encode an identical CDR3. V usage is TRBV28 and J usage is TRBJ1-5; 8 bases map to TRBD1. Germline loops: CDR1 MDHEN, CDR2 SYDVKM. CDR3 length: 16 amino acids. Trimming removed 5 bases from V and 2 bases from J; junction bases left unmatched: 8. The CDR3: CASSLRTGYGNQPQHF. In DNA, the CDR3 is TGTGCCAGCAGTCTCCGGACAGGGTACGGCAATCAGCCCCAGCATTTT.

The chain couples TRBV2 to TRBJ1-5; D not certain. The CDR3 length is 15 residues. V was cut by 2 bases and J by 4 bases, with 12 bases left in between. CDR1 SNHLY and CDR2 FYNNEI come from the germline V gene. In DNA form, the CDR3 reads TGTGCCAGCAGTGAAAGACTGCTGGGTAATCAGCCCCAGCATTTT. This gives the protein CASSERLLGNQPQHF. Variable domain in full (rest from reference TRBV2 and TRBJ1-5): EPEVTQTPSHQVTQMGQEVILRCVPISNHLYFYWYRQILGQKVEFLVSFYNNEISEKSEIFDDQFSVERPDGSNFTLKIRSTKLEDSAMYFCASSERLLGNQPQHFGDGTRLSIL.

The chain combines TRBV7-9 with TRBJ2-1, with 8 bases identical to TRBD2. The V gene end was trimmed by 5 bases and the J gene end by 1 base; junction bases not matched to a gene: 4. The CDR3 is 15 amino acids. CDR1 and CDR2 (germline): SEHNR, FQNEAQ (reference sequence). The CDR3 sequence is CASSAGGLSYNEQFF. The CDR3 DNA reads as TGTGCCAGCAGCGCGGGGGGACTGTCCTACAATGAGCAGTTCTTC.

CDR3 DNA sequence: TGTGCCAGTAGTACCCTGACGGGACAGAATGGCTACACCTTC. Translated, it gives CASSTLTGQNGYTF. The chain has TRBV19 and TRBJ1-2, with TRBD1 matching 7 bases. The CDR3 is made up of 14 amino acids. Germline CDR1 is LNHDA and CDR2 is SQIVND (reference sequence). Trimming took 4 bases from V and 6 from J; bases not matched to a gene: 8.

The rearrangement joins TRBV28 to TRBJ2-3, with no clear D. CDR3 length equals 12 residues. The V gene's germline CDR1 is MDHEN and CDR2 SYDVKM. V gave up 2 bases and J gave up 6 bases, with 6 bases separating them. The DNA of the CDR3 is TGTGCCAGCAGTTTAATCGGGGATACGCAGTATTTT. It yields the protein CASSLIGDTQYF.

The chain joins TRBV27 to TRBJ2-7; D is unresolved. The CDR3 is 12 amino acids. V lost 3 bases and J lost 5, with 8 bases in between. Germline loops: CDR1 MNHEY, CDR2 SMNVEV (reference sequence). The CDR3 protein is CASSLAGNEQYF. CDR3 bases: TGTGCCAGCAGTTTGGCAGGAAACGAGCAGTACTTC.

Written as DNA, the CDR3 is TGTGCCAGCAGTTTCGGCAGGGGCGAGCAGTACTTC. This codes for CASSFGRGEQYF. The gene calls are TRBV6-5 and TRBJ2-7, with D perhaps matching TRBD1 (6 bases). Trimming pared 4 bases from V and 6 bases from J, leaving 10 bases between. Germline V CDR1 and CDR2: MNHEY, SVGAGI. This CDR3 contains 12 residues.

The V and J genes are TRBV28 and TRBJ1-2, with D hard to call. The CDR3 runs 16 residues. CDR1 and CDR2 from the germline V gene are MDHEN and SYDVKM. The V gene lost 4 bases and the J gene lost 5 bases, with 20 bases spanning the gap. The CDR3 DNA follows: TGTGCCAGCAGTTCTCCGGCAGGAGGAGTTGAGTATGGCTACACCTTC. Its translation is CASSSPAGGVEYGYTF.

The chain carries TRBV6-5 and TRBJ2-4; weak D call: TRBD2 (5 bases). The ends were cut back, 6 bases at V and 7 bases at J, with 13 bases in the middle. Germline V CDR1 and CDR2: MNHEY, SVGAGI. This CDR3 has 13 residues. CDR3 bases: TGTGCCAGCAGGGGCGGGTTGGAGAACATTCAGTACTTC. Translated: CASRGGLENIQYF.

Details on this clone: This clone may be a read error of a much larger clone one base away. The genes are TRBV7-8 and TRBJ2-7; 10 bases match TRBD2. The CDR3 totals 14 residues. The trim removed 2 bases at V and 2 bases at J, leaving 0 bases unmatched. The germline V gene has CDR1 SGHVS and CDR2 FQNEAQ. The CDR3 region has the DNA TGTGCCAGCAGCTTAAGCGGGGGGGCCTACGAGCAGTACTTC. Protein sequence: CASSLSGGAYEQYF.